The next 32 T cell receptor beta chains were all read from a single sample in a study of OX40 agonist ivuxolimab in advanced cancers. Library generation was performed with the immunoSEQ multiplex PCR assay. TCRdb took over this immuneACCESS table, retaining in-frame rearrangements with V and J assigned. Such tables are incomplete; in checked studies, under half of the missing clones stem from an unresolved V gene, and the remainder is unexplained. The sample yields fewer than 100,000 clones; roughly 85% were counted once. 0.5% to 0.55% of the sample is taken by the ten largest. The sample was CD4+ or CD8+ T cells sorted from blood, taken in a trial of the OX40 agonist ivuxolimab. The receptor source for this set is an adult with an advanced solid tumor such as melanoma, head and neck, liver or kidney cancer.

This rearrangement joins TRBV6-5 to TRBJ1-2; possible D gene TRBD1, 5 bases. The CDR3 is 12 amino acids. CDR1 and CDR2 (germline): MNHEY, SVGAGI. The V end lost 7 bases, the J end lost 7 bases, and 13 bases lay between the germline ends. CDR3 nucleotides: TGTGCCAGCACCAGGGCCAGGAGTGGCTACACCTTC. Translated, it gives CASTRARSGYTF.

This clone was detected once. DNA for the CDR3: TGCGCCAGCAGCTTGGATTGGGCGACAGATACGCAGTATTTT. It translates to CASSLDWATDTQYF. The chain is built from TRBV5-1 and TRBJ2-3; the D is unclear. The V end lost 0 bases, the J end lost 3 bases, and 8 bases lay between the germline ends. The CDR3 loop spans 14 amino acids. Per the germline V gene, CDR1 is SGHRS and CDR2 is YFSETQ.

The rearrangement uses TRBV14 and TRBJ1-4; 7 bases are shared with TRBD1. There are 15 residues in the CDR3. Trimming at V came to 5 bases and at J to 1 base, leaving 4 bases not matched to a gene. Germline V gene lookup returns CDR1 SGHDN and CDR2 FVKESK. The CDR3 bases are TGTGCCAGCAGCAGGGGACAGTTAACTAATGAAAAACTGTTTTTT. This codes for CASSRGQLTNEKLFF.

The rearrangement links TRBV7-3 to TRBJ2-7; no definite D call. The germline V and J ends were trimmed by 5 bases and 2 bases, with 10 bases remaining between them. The CDR3 contains 13 residues. The germline V gene has CDR1 SGHTA and CDR2 FQGTGA. CDR3 protein: CASSLDRTYEQYF. CDR3 DNA sequence: TGTGCCAGCAGCCTCGACCGAACCTACGAGCAGTACTTC.

This rearrangement joins TRBV4-3 to TRBJ2-3; D not resolved. The germline V gene encodes CDR1 LGHNA and CDR2 YSLEER. The V and J ends lost 3 bases and 5 bases respectively, with 18 bases between them. The CDR3 totals 16 residues. The CDR3 DNA reads as TGCGCCAGCAGCCAGAATCGGTTGAGCTACGGAGATACGCAGTATTTT. Protein product: CASSQNRLSYGDTQYF.

The chain carries TRBV5-4 and TRBJ2-5, with a weak D call TRBD2 (5 bases). The V and J ends lost 0 bases and 4 bases respectively, with 7 bases between them. The germline gives CDR1 SGHNT, CDR2 YYREEE (reference sequence). This CDR3 spans 13 amino acids. CDR3 sequence reads: CASSLASGETQYF. The CDR3 bases are TGTGCCAGCAGCTTGGCCAGCGGAGAGACCCAGTACTTC. Full variable domain (outside the CDR3, taken from reference TRBV5-4 and TRBJ2-5): ETGVTQSPTHLIKTRGQQVTLRCSSQSGHNTVSWYQQALGQGPQFIFQYYREEENGRGNFPPRFSGLQFPNYSSELNVNALELDDSALYLCASSLASGETQYFGPGTRLLVL.

V and J are TRBV18 and TRBJ2-2; tentative D call: TRBD1 (6 bases). V dropped 3 bases and J dropped 4 bases, with 12 bases sitting between them. Per the germline V gene, CDR1 is KGHSH and CDR2 is LQKENI. This CDR3 comprises 15 residues. This CDR3 is CASSPRMDSTGELFF. The CDR3 DNA is TGTGCCAGCTCACCCCGGATGGACAGCACCGGGGAGCTGTTTTTT.

The count of this clone is one. The V call is TRBV19, the J call TRBJ1-4; 7 bases line up with TRBD1. The CDR3 has 14 residues. Looked up from germline, CDR1 is LNHDA and CDR2 is SQIVND (reference sequence). The V gene end was trimmed by 6 bases and the J gene end by 4 bases; junction bases not matched to a gene: 5. The chain's CDR3 is CASSLQGNNEKLFF. The DNA of the CDR3 is TGTGCCAGTAGCCTACAGGGGAATAATGAAAAACTGTTTTTT.

In DNA form, the CDR3 reads TGTGCCAGCAGCGCCCGACCTACAGGGGCTAAAGAGACCCAGTACTTC. It codes for CASSARPTGAKETQYF. The rearrangement uses TRBV9 and TRBJ2-5, with TRBD1 matching over 7 bases. This CDR3 is 16 amino acids long. Unmatched junction bases numbered 11, after V lost 3 bases and J lost 3 bases. Germline loops: CDR1 SGDLS, CDR2 YYNGEE.

The table lists this clone with a count of one. The V call is TRBV18, the J call TRBJ2-2, with D tentatively TRBD1 or TRBD2 (5 bases each). Trimming removed 6 bases from V and 6 bases from J, with 11 bases in between. CDR1 is KGHSH and CDR2 is LQKENI in the germline V gene. The CDR3 loop spans 13 amino acids. This CDR3 reads CASSQGPSGELFF. For the CDR3, the DNA is TGTGCCAGCTCTCAGGGACCATCCGGGGAGCTGTTTTTT.

The chain couples TRBV10-1 to TRBJ1-1; D remains unclear. CDR1 is WNHNN and CDR2 is SYGVQD in the germline V gene (reference sequence). This CDR3 comprises 15 residues. Trimming took off 3 bases at V and 3 bases at J, with 14 bases between the two ends. In DNA form, the CDR3 reads TGCGCCAGCAGTGACTCGGGATGGAGGGACACTGAAGCTTTCTTT. Its translation: CASSDSGWRDTEAFF.

The gene calls are TRBV4-3 and TRBJ1-1; 10 bases map to TRBD1. In germline, CDR1 is LGHNA, CDR2 YSLEER. J gave up 5 bases and V 4 bases, and 4 bases lay outside the gene matches. CDR3 length: 14 residues. For the CDR3, the DNA is TGCGCCAGCAGCCGACAGGGGGCAGGAACTGAAGCTTTCTTT. Protein: CASSRQGAGTEAFF.

This clone has only a few counts. This chain connects TRBV7-8 to TRBJ2-2; 8 bases map to TRBD1. Germline V gene data show CDR1 as SGHVS and CDR2 as FQNEAQ. The length of the CDR3 is 14 residues. After removal of 8 bases from V and 2 bases from J, the junction contained 4 bases not matched to a gene. CDR3 protein: CASWGTGNTGELFF. The CDR3 DNA sequence: TGTGCCAGCTGGGGGACAGGCAACACCGGGGAGCTGTTTTTT.

V is TRBV18 and J is TRBJ1-1; D is unclear. Trimming removed 3 bases from V and 1 base from J, with 6 bases in between. The germline gives CDR1 KGHSH, CDR2 LQKENI. The length of the CDR3 is 13 residues. The CDR3 sequence: CASSPDQNTEAFF. The CDR3 coding sequence is TGTGCCAGCTCACCGGATCAGAACACTGAAGCTTTCTTT. Variable domain in full (rest from reference TRBV18 and TRBJ1-1): NAGVMQNPRHLVRRRGQEARLRCSPMKGHSHVYWYRQLPEEGLKFMVYLQKENIIDESGMPKERFSAEFPKEGPSILRIQQVVRGDSAAYFCASSPDQNTEAFFGQGTRLTVV.

The DNA for the CDR3 is TGTGCCAGCAGCTTAAGCACAAGCTCCTACGAGCAGTACTTC. This translates into CASSLSTSSYEQYF. V and J are TRBV7-8 and TRBJ2-7; no clear D. This CDR3 has 14 amino acids. With 2 bases removed from V and 0 bases from J, the gap between germline ends came to 8 bases. The germline V gene has CDR1 SGHVS and CDR2 FQNEAQ.

This clone was counted once. This chain joins TRBV6-6 and TRBJ1-4, with no clear D. The CDR3 is 16 residues long. The ends were cut back, 2 bases at V and 4 bases at J, with 14 bases in the middle. The germline gives CDR1 MNHNY, CDR2 SVGAGI (reference sequence). In DNA, the CDR3 is TGTGCCAGCAGTTACAACAACCCCGCCAGTAATGAAAAACTGTTTTTT. Translated, it gives CASSYNNPASNEKLFF.

The chain links TRBV10-3 to TRBJ1-2; 7 positions match TRBD1. Germline CDR1 reads ENHRY; CDR2 reads SYGVKD. The CDR3 sequence is 12 residues long. V dropped 7 bases and J dropped 4; count of bases not matched to a gene: 3. For the CDR3, the DNA is TGTGCCATCATGGGACAGAGCTATGGCTACACCTTC. Translating it yields CAIMGQSYGYTF.

The gene calls are TRBV7-2 and TRBJ1-5; a weak D match, TRBD1 (6 bases). Germline V gives CDR1 SGHTA, CDR2 FQGNSA. This CDR3 has 15 residues. The germline V and J ends were trimmed by 6 bases and 1 base, with 13 bases remaining between them. CDR3 sequence reads: CASRLHRESNQPQHF. The CDR3 bases are TGTGCCAGCAGGTTACACAGGGAGAGCAATCAGCCCCAGCATTTT. The full variable domain, rest sourced from reference TRBV7-2 and TRBJ1-5, is GAGVSQSPSNKVTEKGKDVELRCDPISGHTALYWYRQSLGQGLEFLIYFQGNSAPDKSGLPSDRFSAERTGGSVSTLTIQRTQQEDSAVYLCASRLHRESNQPQHFGDGTRLSIL.

V gene TRBV4-3 combines with J gene TRBJ2-1; D gene unclear. V gave up 3 bases and J gave up 0 bases, with 12 bases separating them. Germline-derived CDR1 and CDR2 are LGHNA and YSLEER. This CDR3 region has 16 residues. The DNA for the CDR3 is TGCGCCAGCAGCCAGACACTTTTAAGCTCCTACAATGAGCAGTTCTTC. It encodes CASSQTLLSSYNEQFF.

The V and J genes are TRBV7-9 and TRBJ1-4, with a possible D match to TRBD1 (6 bases). V dropped 2 bases and J dropped 8 bases, with 9 bases sitting between them. The V gene's germline CDR1 is SEHNR and CDR2 FQNEAQ (reference sequence). The CDR3 is 13 residues long. CDR3 region: CASSLTGYEKLFF. The DNA for the CDR3 is TGTGCCAGCAGCTTAACAGGGTACGAAAAACTGTTTTTT.

The chain couples TRBV5-4 to TRBJ1-2, with D hard to call. The germline CDR1 and CDR2 sequences are SGHNT and YYREEE (reference sequence). The CDR3 is 14 amino acids. The V end was cut by 1 base, the J end by 5 bases, with 12 bases between. Written as DNA, the CDR3 is TGTGCCAGCAGCTTGAGTAGGATAGGGTATGGCTACACCTTC. Amino acid sequence: CASSLSRIGYGYTF. Combining the CDR3 with reference TRBV5-4 and TRBJ1-2 gives the whole variable domain ETGVTQSPTHLIKTRGQQVTLRCSSQSGHNTVSWYQQALGQGPQFIFQYYREEENGRGNFPPRFSGLQFPNYSSELNVNALELDDSALYLCASSLSRIGYGYTFGSGTRLTVV.

The chain is built from TRBV12-5 and TRBJ2-3; TRBD2 matches 15 bases. This CDR3 has 17 amino acids. V trimming: 4 bases; J trimming: 2 bases; junction bases outside the gene matches: 4. Germline V lookup: CDR1 LGHNT, CDR2 FRNRAP. CDR3 DNA sequence: TGTGCTAGTGGTTCGGGACTAGCGGGGGGCCTCACAGATACGCAGTATTTT. Translating gives CASGSGLAGGLTDTQYF.

The table lists this clone with a few counts. The chain recombines TRBV18 with TRBJ2-7; 7 bases align to TRBD2. Losses at the gene ends were 0 bases for V and 8 bases for J; bases not matched to a gene: 13. The CDR3 length is 16 residues. Germline CDR1 reads KGHSH; CDR2 reads LQKENI. CDR3 sequence reads: CASSPPIRGDFIQQYF. The CDR3 nucleotides read TGTGCCAGCTCACCACCTATTCGGGGGGATTTCATTCAGCAGTACTTC.

The chain joins TRBV2 to TRBJ2-7; D gene uncertain. This CDR3 has 13 amino acids. In germline, CDR1 is SNHLY, CDR2 FYNNEI. Trimming left V 4 bases short and J 2 bases short, with 9 bases between. DNA of the CDR3: TGTGCCAGCAGTGCCTACAGAGCCTACGAGCAGTACTTC. It yields the protein CASSAYRAYEQYF.

As DNA, the CDR3 is TGTGCCAGCAGCCTCCTGGACAGGGAAGCCGGGGAGCTGTTTTTT. Translated, it gives CASSLLDREAGELFF. The rearrangement links TRBV9 to TRBJ2-2; 8 nucleotides align to TRBD1. V was clipped by 4 bases and J by 6 bases; unmatched bases: 8. The CDR3 has 15 amino acids. Germline CDR1 reads SGDLS; CDR2 reads YYNGEE.

The chain couples TRBV7-2 to TRBJ1-6, with unresolved D. CDR3 size: 15 residues. V dropped 5 bases and J dropped 10 bases, with 18 bases sitting between them. CDR1 and CDR2 from the germline V gene are SGHTA and FQGNSA. CDR3 nucleotide sequence: TGTGCCAGCAGCGCCGGCGGTTGGCCGGGATCACCCCTCCACTTT. Protein sequence: CASSAGGWPGSPLHF.

This clone was observed at least ten times. The CDR3 end shows no conserved phenylalanine or tryptophan, and so a read error is likely. The chain links TRBV7-2 to TRBJ1-6; no firm D call. Trimming took off 5 bases at V and 7 bases at J, with 9 bases between the two ends. The CDR3 is made up of 13 amino acids. The germline CDR1 and CDR2 sequences are SGHTA and FQGNSA. This chain's CDR3 is CASSLSGNSPLHL. CDR3 in DNA: TGTGCCAGCAGCCTTTCTGGAAATTCACCCCTCCACCTT.

This clone was picked up one time. The V gene is TRBV9, the J gene TRBJ1-2, with D maybe TRBD1 (5 bases). Trimming shortened V by 4 bases and J by 5 bases, and 24 bases separated the two germline ends. This CDR3 is built from 17 residues. Germline V lookup: CDR1 SGDLS, CDR2 YYNGEE. The CDR3 region is CASSPYPTGGTLYGYTF. The CDR3, as DNA: TGTGCCAGCAGCCCTTATCCCACGGGCGGGACGTTATATGGCTACACCTTC.

V is TRBV5-1 and J is TRBJ2-1; D is unclear. Trimming took 1 base from V and 3 from J, leaving 8 bases between them. The CDR3 runs 14 residues. Germline assignment: CDR1 SGHRS and CDR2 YFSETQ. The CDR3 sequence is CASSLLGSYNEQFF. The CDR3 region has the DNA TGCGCCAGCAGCTTGTTGGGCAGCTACAATGAGCAGTTCTTC.

The rearrangement uses TRBV7-2 and TRBJ1-2; D ambiguous. The CDR3 is made up of 14 amino acids. V was cut by 1 base and J by 4 bases, with 10 bases left in between. The germline V gene encodes CDR1 SGHTA and CDR2 FQGNSA. DNA of the CDR3: TGTGCCAGCAGCTTAGATTCAGGTCTCTATGGCTACACCTTC. This translates into CASSLDSGLYGYTF.

This chain connects TRBV10-2 to TRBJ1-1; no clear D gene. CDR1 and CDR2 (germline): WSHSY, SAAADI. V was trimmed by 5 bases and J by 3 bases, leaving 7 bases between them. CDR3 size: 12 residues. Here the CDR3 DNA reads TGCGCCAGCAGTCGGCAGGACACTGAAGCTTTCTTT. As protein: CASSRQDTEAFF.

This clone was observed a single time. The chain links TRBV11-2 to TRBJ1-2; D unresolved. Germline V lookup: CDR1 SGHAT, CDR2 FQNNGV. V dropped 1 base and J dropped 0 bases, with 12 bases sitting between them. This CDR3 region has 16 residues. In DNA form, the CDR3 reads TGTGCCAGCAGCTTAGTGGCAGGACTTCCTAACTATGGCTACACCTTC. As protein: CASSLVAGLPNYGYTF.